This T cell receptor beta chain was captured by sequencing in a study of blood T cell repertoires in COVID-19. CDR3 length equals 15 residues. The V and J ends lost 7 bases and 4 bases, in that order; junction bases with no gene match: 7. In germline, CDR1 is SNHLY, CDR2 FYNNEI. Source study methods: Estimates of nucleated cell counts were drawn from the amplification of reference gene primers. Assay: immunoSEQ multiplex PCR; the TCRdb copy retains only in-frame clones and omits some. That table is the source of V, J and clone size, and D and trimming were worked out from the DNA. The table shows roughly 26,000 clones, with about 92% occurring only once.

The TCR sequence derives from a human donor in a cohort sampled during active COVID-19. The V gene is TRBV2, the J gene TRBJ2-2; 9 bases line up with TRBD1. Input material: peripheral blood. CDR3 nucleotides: TGTGCCAGCATGATACAGGGGGCCGTCACCGGGGAGCTGTTTTTT. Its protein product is CASMIQGAVTGELFF.